Below, 11 T cell receptor beta chains from the same sample are listed, as sequenced in a study of Tregs in tolerant kidney transplant recipients. This table comes from immunoSEQ multiplex PCR, and its TCRdb copy is limited to in-frame clones, with some not included. The top ten clones hold less than 0.7% of a sample with more than 95,000 clones, 85% to 95% of them seen once. Sequenced input: CD4+ T cells from blood. These receptor sequences come from a human donor in good health.

Details on this clone: This sample also contains other DNA sequences that code for the same CDR3. The genes are TRBV18 and TRBJ1-5, with D possibly being TRBD1 (5 bases). Looked up from germline, CDR1 is KGHSH and CDR2 is LQKENI. The CDR3 extends over 13 amino acids. The V end lost 6 bases, the J end lost 2 bases, and 8 bases lay between the germline ends. The CDR3 region is CASSRGGNQPQHF. The CDR3, as DNA: TGTGCCAGCTCCCGGGGGGGCAATCAGCCCCAGCATTTT.

This clone was seen only once. J is TRBJ2-3 and V is TRBV20-1; no firm D call. The CDR3 is 10 residues long. CDR1 is DFQATT, CDR2 SNEGSKA, per germline (reference sequence). CDR3 nucleotides: TGCAGGGTGGGTCCAGATACGCAGTATTTT. This translates into CRVGPDTQYF.

This clone appeared a single time. The chain is built from TRBV7-9 and TRBJ2-3; 8 bases line up with TRBD1. Unmatched junction bases numbered 4, after V lost 5 bases and J lost 9 bases. Germline V gene data show CDR1 as SEHNR and CDR2 as FQNEAQ (reference sequence). The CDR3 is 12 amino acids. Here the CDR3 DNA reads TGTGCCAGCAGCCAAGGACAGGGAACGCAGTATTTT. It is translated as CASSQGQGTQYF.

This chain joins TRBV7-2 and TRBJ2-7; D is possibly TRBD2 (6 bases). This CDR3 comprises 15 residues. Germline V gene data show CDR1 as SGHTA and CDR2 as FQGNSA. Between the trimmed V and J ends, which lost 8 bases and 3 bases, there was a span of 20 bases. This CDR3 is CASLTRQMGGYEQYF. The CDR3 DNA sequence: TGTGCCAGCCTGACTAGACAAATGGGGGGCTACGAGCAGTACTTC.

The chain couples TRBV5-1 to TRBJ2-3; D not resolved. This CDR3 comprises 11 residues. Trimming took off 0 bases at V and 6 bases at J, with 2 bases between the two ends. Germline values: CDR1 SGHRS, CDR2 YFSETQ. CDR3 residues: CASSLGDTQYF. CDR3 nucleotides: TGCGCCAGCAGCTTGGGGGATACGCAGTATTTT.

V is TRBV14 and J is TRBJ1-1, with 7 bases aligning to TRBD1. The junction had 5 bases not matched to a gene; V was cut back by 3 bases and J by 4 bases. This CDR3 region has 14 residues. CDR1 and CDR2 from the germline V gene are SGHDN and FVKESK. This CDR3 reads CASSHQAGGTEAFF. The CDR3 DNA follows: TGTGCCAGCAGCCATCAGGCAGGGGGCACTGAAGCTTTCTTT.

The chain couples TRBV2 to TRBJ2-4, with 10 bases lining up with TRBD2. Germline-derived CDR1 and CDR2 are SNHLY and FYNNEI. The CDR3 contains 20 residues. V shed 2 bases and J 0 bases; nucleotides not matched to a gene: 13. This CDR3 reads CASSEPTLAGEGRAKNIQYF. DNA of the CDR3: TGTGCCAGCAGTGAACCCACCCTAGCGGGAGAAGGTCGAGCCAAAAACATTCAGTACTTC.

This chain joins TRBV5-4 and TRBJ2-2, with 7 positions matching TRBD1. From germline, CDR1 is SGHNT and CDR2 YYREEE (reference sequence). The CDR3 sequence is 13 residues long. The ends lost 3 bases at V and 8 bases at J; junction bases unmatched: 4. CDR3 in DNA: TGTGCCAGCAGCTACCGACAGGGAGGGGAGCTGTTTTTT. Protein product: CASSYRQGGELFF.

This chain uses TRBV5-4 with TRBJ2-7, with 9 bases matching TRBD2. This CDR3 is 15 amino acids long. From germline, CDR1 is SGHNT and CDR2 YYREEE (reference sequence). The ends lost 1 base at V and 2 bases at J; junction bases unmatched: 4. This CDR3 is CASSLQLAGAYEQYF. The CDR3 region has the DNA TGTGCCAGCAGCTTGCAATTAGCGGGAGCCTACGAGCAGTACTTC. Full variable domain (remainder filled in from reference TRBV5-4 and TRBJ2-7): ETGVTQSPTHLIKTRGQQVTLRCSSQSGHNTVSWYQQALGQGPQFIFQYYREEENGRGNFPPRFSGLQFPNYSSELNVNALELDDSALYLCASSLQLAGAYEQYFGPGTRLTVT.

The chain is built from TRBV19 and TRBJ2-4, with 9 bases matching TRBD2. Per the germline V gene, CDR1 is LNHDA and CDR2 is SQIVND (reference sequence). The V gene end was trimmed by 5 bases and the J gene end by 6 bases; junction bases not matched to a gene: 5. The CDR3 is 14 residues long. The CDR3 is CASSQGGLANIQYF. Written as DNA, the CDR3 is TGTGCCAGTAGTCAAGGGGGACTAGCAAACATTCAGTACTTC.

The chain recombines TRBV6-5 with TRBJ1-1; D gene uncertain. Trimming took 2 bases from V and 2 from J, leaving 6 bases between them. Germline CDR1 MNHEY, CDR2 SVGAGI. The CDR3 loop spans 13 amino acids. Written as DNA, the CDR3 is TGTGCCAGCAGTTACCAACTAAACACTGAAGCTTTCTTT. Its protein product is CASSYQLNTEAFF.